This T cell receptor (beta chain) was profiled in a study of T cell responses to AZD1222 COVID-19 vaccine. Across the study: Second-dose groups at about 4 or about 12 weeks were pooled. Whole-study findings and limits: Of spike-specific TCRs, nearly half reportedly target regions left unmutated in variants. There were repertoire samples only from the period after the peak T cell response. White British donors predominated, females outnumbered males, and clonal diversity was possibly underestimated.

This CDR3 spans 15 amino acids. V dropped 8 bases and J dropped 2 bases, with 18 bases sitting between them. Germline V CDR1 and CDR2: MNHEY, SVGAGI. A note on this clone: The antigen remains undetermined.

Clones were read by immunoSEQ multiplex PCR, and TCRdb kept only the in-frame ones, dropping some. The sample has some 110,000 clones; about 90% are singletons. The sequences come from peripheral blood, collected on day 0 of AZD1222 vaccination. This rearrangement joins TRBV6-5 to TRBJ1-2; no reliable D call. The sequence derives from an adult in good health. In DNA form, the CDR3 reads TGTGCCAGCGGTTTGGTGAGCACGGGGAACTATGGCTACACCTTC. Translated, it gives CASGLVSTGNYGYTF.